Shown below are 24 T cell receptor beta chains from a single sample sequenced in a study of shared clonotypes between healthy human individuals. Assay: immunoSEQ multiplex PCR; the TCRdb copy retains only in-frame clones and omits some. The profile shows over 950,000 clones, approximately 80% of them singletons. Sequenced: memory CD4+ T cells from PBMCs. Subset here: CD45RA-negative fraction. The receptors originated from a young man in good health. Some clones in this sample may be carry-over from other donors' samples.

The chain links TRBV4-1 to TRBJ2-2; no firm D call. The CDR3 length is 15 residues. V shed 6 bases and J shed 5 bases, with 16 bases lying between them. Germline CDR1 and CDR2: MGHRA and YSYEKL. In nucleotides, the CDR3 is TGCGCCAGCAGGAAGGGTGGCAGCCTGACCGGGGAGCTGTTTTTT. The encoded protein is CASRKGGSLTGELFF.

This chain joins TRBV29-1 and TRBJ2-1; 13 nucleotides line up with TRBD2. After removal of 6 bases from V and 3 bases from J, the junction contained 11 bases not matched to a gene. The CDR3 totals 17 residues. In germline, CDR1 is SQVTM, CDR2 ANQGSEA. The CDR3 reads CSVAGLAGFRGYNEQFF. CDR3 in DNA: TGCAGCGTGGCGGGACTAGCGGGATTCCGTGGCTACAATGAGCAGTTCTTC.

The genes are TRBV6-1 and TRBJ2-7; possible D gene TRBD2, 7 bases. This CDR3 has 14 amino acids. Trimming took 9 bases from V and 2 from J, leaving 17 bases between them. The germline V gene encodes CDR1 MNHNS and CDR2 SASEGT. The DNA of the CDR3 is TGTGCCAGTCTTGAGGGGGGGCGAACCTACGAGCAGTACTTC. Protein: CASLEGGRTYEQYF.

In this sample, this clone turned up once. This chain uses TRBV6-1 with TRBJ2-4; D is possibly TRBD1 (7 bases). V was cut by 0 bases and J by 0 bases, with 18 bases left in between. The germline V gene has CDR1 MNHNS and CDR2 SASEGT. This CDR3 has 19 residues. CDR3 amino acids: CASSEAQGGLVIAKNIQYF. CDR3 nucleotides: TGTGCCAGCAGTGAAGCGCAGGGGGGATTGGTTATAGCCAAAAACATTCAGTACTTC.

As for this clone: The sample has other DNA sequences that encode this CDR3 too. The V and J genes are TRBV28 and TRBJ1-1, with D possibly being TRBD1 (6 bases). CDR1 is MDHEN and CDR2 is SYDVKM in the germline V gene. There are 13 residues in the CDR3. The V end was cut by 5 bases, the J end by 5 bases, with 12 bases between. The CDR3, as DNA: TGTGCCAGCAGTACCGGGGGCAGGACTGAAGCTTTCTTT. It encodes CASSTGGRTEAFF.

This rearrangement joins TRBV7-2 to TRBJ2-3, with TRBD2 identical over 9 bases. CDR1 is SGHTA and CDR2 is FQGNSA in the germline V gene. Losses at the gene ends were 1 base for V and 2 bases for J; bases not matched to a gene: 7. This CDR3 spans 17 amino acids. As DNA, the CDR3 is TGTGCCAGCAGCTTAGGGGCTAGCGGGATTATCACAGATACGCAGTATTTT. It codes for CASSLGASGIITDTQYF.

The gene calls are TRBV19 and TRBJ2-1; 10 bases are a match to TRBD2. V trimming: 6 bases; J trimming: 5 bases; junction bases outside the gene matches: 10. Germline V CDR1 and CDR2: LNHDA, SQIVND (reference sequence). This CDR3 contains 16 residues. CDR3 DNA sequence: TGTGCCAGTAGCACAAACGGACTAGCGGCCCACAATGAGCAGTTCTTC. Translating it yields CASSTNGLAAHNEQFF. The full variable domain, with the rest looked up from reference TRBV19 and TRBJ2-1, is DGGITQSPKYLFRKEGQNVTLSCEQNLNHDAMYWYRQDPGQGLRLIYYSQIVNDFQKGDIAEGYSVSREKKESFPLTVTSAQKNPTAFYLCASSTNGLAAHNEQFFGPGTRLTVL.

The chain recombines TRBV7-8 with TRBJ1-1; no definite D call. The V end lost 1 base, the J end lost 7 bases, and 10 bases lay between the germline ends. Germline V gene data show CDR1 as SGHVS and CDR2 as FQNEAQ. The CDR3 covers 13 residues. The CDR3 protein is CASSLGSLLEAFF. In DNA form, the CDR3 reads TGTGCCAGCAGCTTAGGTTCGCTCCTTGAAGCTTTCTTT.

This chain joins TRBV5-6 and TRBJ2-7, with TRBD1 matching 7 bases. CDR1 is SGHDT, CDR2 YYEEEE, per germline. The CDR3 has 13 amino acids. V was clipped by 4 bases and J by 6 bases; unmatched bases: 7. The CDR3 DNA reads TGTGCCAGCAGCCGGGACAGAGGAGGCGAGCAGTACTTC. Encoded protein: CASSRDRGGEQYF.

This clone came up once. The chain links TRBV5-1 to TRBJ2-1; a possible D gene is TRBD1 (6 bases). CDR1 is SGHRS and CDR2 is YFSETQ in the germline V gene. V lost 0 bases and J 3 bases, leaving 10 bases between the germline ends. CDR3 size: 15 residues. The CDR3 region is CASSLGDTGYNEQFF. The CDR3 region has the DNA TGCGCCAGCAGCTTGGGGGACACCGGCTACAATGAGCAGTTCTTC. Drawing the rest from reference TRBV5-1 and TRBJ2-1, the complete variable domain is KAGVTQTPRYLIKTRGQQVTLSCSPISGHRSVSWYQQTPGQGLQFLFEYFSETQRNKGNFPGRFSGRQFSNSRSEMNVSTLELGDSALYLCASSLGDTGYNEQFFGPGTRLTVL.

With respect to this clone: The same CDR3 also results from other DNA sequences found in this sample. The chain carries TRBV28 and TRBJ2-7; D gene uncertain. Germline V gene sequence: CDR1 MDHEN, CDR2 SYDVKM. The CDR3 runs to 11 residues. V dropped 8 bases and J dropped 1 base, with 6 bases sitting between them. The CDR3 spells CASGVSYEQYF. In DNA, the CDR3 is TGTGCCAGCGGGGTATCCTACGAGCAGTACTTC.

The chain employs TRBV6-6 and TRBJ2-2, with D possibly being TRBD1 (5 bases). The V end was cut by 7 bases, the J end by 3 bases, with 12 bases between. Germline values: CDR1 MNHNY, CDR2 SVGAGI (reference sequence). This CDR3 region has 14 residues. The CDR3 here is CASTPPRDTGELFF. In nucleotides, the CDR3 is TGTGCCAGCACCCCACCCAGGGACACCGGGGAGCTGTTTTTT.

This rearrangement joins TRBV28 to TRBJ1-3; D possibly corresponds to TRBD1 (5 bases). CDR3 length: 14 amino acids. The germline gives CDR1 MDHEN, CDR2 SYDVKM. Trimming left V 4 bases short and J 1 base short, with 8 bases between. CDR3 nucleotides: TGTGCCAGCAGTTGGGGACTGTCTGGAAACACCATATATTTT. Protein: CASSWGLSGNTIYF.

The chain uses TRBV10-1 and TRBJ2-7; D unresolved. V lost 6 bases and J lost 7, with 19 bases in between. The CDR3 is made up of 14 amino acids. The germline V gene has CDR1 WNHNN and CDR2 SYGVQD (reference sequence). Here the CDR3 DNA reads TGCGCCAGCAGGGAAGAGAGGCGGCGTAGGGAGCAGTACTTC. Its protein is CASREERRRREQYF.

V is TRBV7-2 and J is TRBJ1-5; TRBD1 matches 9 bases. In germline, CDR1 is SGHTA, CDR2 FQGNSA. V gave up 5 bases and J gave up 6 bases; unmatched junction bases: 5. The CDR3 has 14 residues. CDR3 sequence reads: CASSGTGLSQPQHF. In DNA form, the CDR3 reads TGTGCCAGCAGCGGGACAGGGTTGAGTCAGCCCCAGCATTTT. Using reference TRBV7-2 and TRBJ1-5 for the parts outside the CDR3, the full variable domain is GAGVSQSPSNKVTEKGKDVELRCDPISGHTALYWYRQSLGQGLEFLIYFQGNSAPDKSGLPSDRFSAERTGGSVSTLTIQRTQQEDSAVYLCASSGTGLSQPQHFGDGTRLSIL.

This chain connects TRBV28 to TRBJ2-7, with 9 bases lining up with TRBD1. Trimming at V came to 7 bases and at J to 6 bases, leaving 13 bases not matched to a gene. Germline loops: CDR1 MDHEN, CDR2 SYDVKM. CDR3 length: 15 amino acids. This chain's CDR3 is CASTLSGQGLAEQYF. The CDR3 DNA reads as TGTGCCAGCACCCTGTCGGGACAGGGTCTGGCCGAGCAGTACTTC.

This clone appeared a single time. The CDR3 DNA reads TGTGCCAGCAGCCCCCCCGCCGGCAGGGGGCGCCAAGAGACCCAGTACTTC. Amino acids: CASSPPAGRGRQETQYF. The chain links TRBV9 to TRBJ2-5; 8 bases are a match to TRBD1. The germline gives CDR1 SGDLS, CDR2 YYNGEE. There are 17 residues in the CDR3. After removal of 4 bases from V and 1 base from J, the junction contained 12 bases not matched to a gene.

J is TRBJ2-1 and V is TRBV11-2; D may be TRBD1 (6 bases). The ends were cut back, 6 bases at V and 10 bases at J, with 28 bases in the middle. This CDR3 comprises 17 residues. CDR1 SGHAT and CDR2 FQNNGV come from the germline V gene. The CDR3 coding sequence is TGTGCCAGCAGATATAGAAGGGGCGGACAGCTTCAATTGGAGCAGTTCTTC. Protein product: CASRYRRGGQLQLEQFF. Full variable domain (remainder filled in from reference TRBV11-2 and TRBJ2-1): EAGVAQSPRYKIIEKRQSVAFWCNPISGHATLYWYQQILGQGPKLLIQFQNNGVVDDSQLPKDRFSAERLKGVDSTLKIQPAKLEDSAVYLCASRYRRGGQLQLEQFFGPGTRLTVL.

This clone was found a few times. V is TRBV7-8 and J is TRBJ1-5, with no clear D. The germline V gene encodes CDR1 SGHVS and CDR2 FQNEAQ. The CDR3 is 12 residues long. Trimming left V 5 bases short and J 3 bases short, with 5 bases between. The CDR3 nucleotides are TGTGCCAGCAGCGGTGCCAATCAGCCCCAGCATTTT. It is translated as CASSGANQPQHF.

The chain joins TRBV7-8 to TRBJ2-7; 9 nucleotides align to TRBD1. Unmatched junction bases numbered 5, after V lost 4 bases and J lost 4 bases. The germline gives CDR1 SGHVS, CDR2 FQNEAQ. The CDR3 consists of 14 residues. CDR3 protein: CASSSGTGWYEQYF. Here the CDR3 DNA reads TGTGCCAGCAGCTCCGGGACAGGGTGGTACGAGCAGTACTTC.

The chain employs TRBV5-1 and TRBJ2-5; TRBD1 agrees at 7 bases. Trimming took 1 base from V and 2 from J; bases not matched to a gene: 2. The CDR3 contains 14 residues. CDR1 is SGHRS and CDR2 is YFSETQ in the germline V gene. The DNA of the CDR3 is TGCGCCAGCAGCTTGCAACAGGGGCAAGAGACCCAGTACTTC. Protein: CASSLQQGQETQYF. Full variable domain (missing parts from reference TRBV5-1 and TRBJ2-5): KAGVTQTPRYLIKTRGQQVTLSCSPISGHRSVSWYQQTPGQGLQFLFEYFSETQRNKGNFPGRFSGRQFSNSRSEMNVSTLELGDSALYLCASSLQQGQETQYFGPGTRLLVL.

The table lists this clone with a count of one. The chain is built from TRBV7-9 and TRBJ2-2; 9 nucleotides agree with TRBD2. The CDR3 consists of 16 residues. CDR1 and CDR2 from the germline V gene are SEHNR and FQNEAQ (reference sequence). V was clipped by 5 bases and J by 6 bases; unmatched bases: 10. The chain's CDR3 is CASSPTWTSAAGELFF. The DNA for the CDR3 is TGTGCCAGCAGCCCAACCTGGACTAGCGCCGCCGGGGAGCTGTTTTTT.

This clone was counted only a few times. The chain employs TRBV6-1 and TRBJ1-5, with 9 bases fitting TRBD1. This CDR3 region has 16 residues. Per the germline V gene, CDR1 is MNHNS and CDR2 is SASEGT. Trimming took 2 bases from V and 7 from J; bases not matched to a gene: 9. CDR3 region: CASSELGTGQGQPQHF. The CDR3 DNA is TGTGCCAGCAGTGAATTAGGGACAGGGCAGGGGCAGCCCCAGCATTTT.

Of note for this clone: Other DNA sequences in this specimen translate into the identical CDR3. This chain connects TRBV30 to TRBJ2-5; tentative D call: TRBD2 (6 bases). Germline values: CDR1 GTSNPN, CDR2 SVGIG (reference sequence). The CDR3 sequence is 13 residues long. V lost 1 base and J 5 bases, leaving 11 bases between the germline ends. The CDR3 protein is CAWSGSGLETQYF. The CDR3 region has the DNA TGTGCCTGGAGTGGGAGCGGGCTGGAGACCCAGTACTTC.